The clone carrying this T cell receptor (beta chain) turned up a few times. Its matching antigen is unknown. This sample was taken from a study of cytomegalovirus exposure and HLA in healthy donors. Study-wide results and limits: Accurate HLA-A and HLA-B prediction from TCR beta sequences was reported for most subjects. It was reported that the classifier diagnosed cytomegalovirus status with high specificity and sensitivity in both the original and validation cohorts.

This CDR3 region has 12 residues. Trimming shortened V by 4 bases and J by 4 bases, and 7 bases separated the two germline ends. CDR1 and CDR2 from the germline V gene are SGHVS and FQNEAQ. PCR used 60 Vbeta primers and 13 Jbeta primers. Using immunoSEQ multiplex PCR, the repertoire was profiled, and TCRdb retains in-frame clones only, with some absent. This table holds more than 80,000 clones, around 75% found once. The sequence was obtained from a man aged 35-49 years in good health and CMV-seronegative. The chain links TRBV7-8 to TRBJ1-1, with D maybe TRBD1 (5 bases). The sequenced sample consisted of PBMCs. The CDR3 is CASSSRATEAFF. CDR3 DNA: TGTGCCAGCAGCTCCAGGGCCACTGAAGCTTTCTTT.